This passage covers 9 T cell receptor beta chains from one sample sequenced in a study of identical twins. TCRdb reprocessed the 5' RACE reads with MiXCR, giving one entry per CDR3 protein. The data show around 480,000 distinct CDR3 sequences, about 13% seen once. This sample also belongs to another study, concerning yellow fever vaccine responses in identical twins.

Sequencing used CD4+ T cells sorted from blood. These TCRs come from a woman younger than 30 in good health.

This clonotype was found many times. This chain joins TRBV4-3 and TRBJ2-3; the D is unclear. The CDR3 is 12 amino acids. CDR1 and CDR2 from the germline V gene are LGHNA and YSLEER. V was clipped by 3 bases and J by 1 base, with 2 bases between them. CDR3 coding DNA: TGCGCCAGCAGCCATCGCACAGATACGCAGTATTTT. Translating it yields CASSHRTDTQYF.

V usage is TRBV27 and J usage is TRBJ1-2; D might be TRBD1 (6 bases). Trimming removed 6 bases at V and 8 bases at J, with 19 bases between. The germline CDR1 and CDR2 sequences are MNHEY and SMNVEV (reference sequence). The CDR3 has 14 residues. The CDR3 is CASSPVMGAGGYTF. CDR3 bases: TGTGCCAGCAGCCCCGTAATGGGGGCGGGGGGCTACACCTTC.

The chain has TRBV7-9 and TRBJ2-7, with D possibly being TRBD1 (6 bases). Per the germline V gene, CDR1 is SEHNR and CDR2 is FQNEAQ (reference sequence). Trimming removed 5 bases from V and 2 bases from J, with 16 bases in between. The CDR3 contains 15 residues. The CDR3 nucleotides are TGTGCCAGCAGCCAGCCCAGGGGTTCGACCTACGAGCAGTACTTC. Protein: CASSQPRGSTYEQYF.

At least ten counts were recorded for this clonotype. CDR3 amino acids: CSASLLAASTDTQYF. DNA for the CDR3: TGCAGTGCTAGTTTACTAGCGGCTAGCACAGATACGCAGTATTTT. This chain links TRBV20-1 with TRBJ2-3; TRBD2 matches 8 bases. Germline CDR1 and CDR2: DFQATT and SNEGSKA (reference sequence). Losses at the gene ends were 3 bases for V and 0 bases for J; bases not matched to a gene: 5. The CDR3 sequence is 15 residues long.

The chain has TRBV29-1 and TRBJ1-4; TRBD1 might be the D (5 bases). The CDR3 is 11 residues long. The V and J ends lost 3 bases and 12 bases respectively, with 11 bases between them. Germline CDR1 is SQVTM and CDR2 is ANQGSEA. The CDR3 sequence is CSVEDKRELFF. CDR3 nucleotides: TGCAGCGTTGAGGACAAACGGGAACTGTTTTTT.

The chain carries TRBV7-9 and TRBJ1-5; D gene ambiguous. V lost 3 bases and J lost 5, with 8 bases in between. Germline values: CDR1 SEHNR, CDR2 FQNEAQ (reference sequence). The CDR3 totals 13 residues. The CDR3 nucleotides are TGTGCCAGCAGCTTGGGCCAATATCAGCCCCAGCATTTT. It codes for CASSLGQYQPQHF.

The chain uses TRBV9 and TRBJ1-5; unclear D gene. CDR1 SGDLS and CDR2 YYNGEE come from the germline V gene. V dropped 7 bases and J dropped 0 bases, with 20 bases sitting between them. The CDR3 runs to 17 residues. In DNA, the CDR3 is TGTGCCAGCGGCCGAGTTCCCAGCTCAGATAGCAATCAGCCCCAGCATTTT. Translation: CASGRVPSSDSNQPQHF.

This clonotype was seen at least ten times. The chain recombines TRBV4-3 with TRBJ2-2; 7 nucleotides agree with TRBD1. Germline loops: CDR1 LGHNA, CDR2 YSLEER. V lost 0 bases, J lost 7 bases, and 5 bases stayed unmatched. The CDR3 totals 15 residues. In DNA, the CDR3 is TGCGCCAGCAGCCAAGAACAGGGGAGAGGCGGGGAGCTGTTTTTT. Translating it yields CASSQEQGRGGELFF.

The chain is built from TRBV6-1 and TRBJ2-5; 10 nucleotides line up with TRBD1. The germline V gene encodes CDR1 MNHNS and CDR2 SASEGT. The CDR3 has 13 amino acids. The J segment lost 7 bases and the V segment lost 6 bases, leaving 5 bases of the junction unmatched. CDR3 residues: CASRDRTGGTQYF. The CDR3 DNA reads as TGTGCCAGCAGGGACAGGACAGGGGGGACCCAGTACTTC.